A selection of T cell receptor beta chains follows, all from one sample in a study of beta chain features in type 1 diabetes. Assay used: immunoSEQ multiplex PCR; TCRdb lists only in-frame clones, some missing. Of nearly 700,000 clones in the sample, around an eighth were seen once. Sequencing was done on a sample of naive CD4+ T cells from blood. The receptors were gathered from a man in his late teens or twenties with type 1 diabetes. CDR3s include the opening cysteine and the closing phenylalanine or tryptophan. The D gene is left open where the match is weak. Some rows have no size entry. The others give once, few or many, or a class for an expanded clone.

CDR3aa: CASSLVRGSEETQYF; CDR3nt: TGTGCCAGCAGCTTAGTACGGGGTTCTGAGGAGACCCAGTACTTC; v_gene: TRBV7-9; abundance: few; j_gene: TRBJ2-5; len: 15; d_gene: NA
CDR3aa: CSVDRGVEETQYF; CDR3nt: TGCAGCGTCGACAGGGGCGTTGAAGAGACCCAGTACTTC; v_gene: TRBV29-1; abundance: few; j_gene: TRBJ2-5; len: 13; d_gene: TRBD1
CDR3aa: CASSEWGQGNTIYF; CDR3nt: TGTGCCAGCAGTGAATGGGGGCAGGGAAACACCATATATTTT; v_gene: TRBV25-1; abundance: few; j_gene: TRBJ1-3; len: 14; d_gene: NA
CDR3aa: CAWGFNTGELFF; CDR3nt: TGTGCCTGGGGCTTCAACACCGGGGAGCTGTTTTTT; v_gene: TRBV30; abundance: NA; j_gene: TRBJ2-2; len: 12; d_gene: NA
CDR3aa: CASSARDTIYEQYF; CDR3nt: TGCGCCAGCAGCGCCCGGGACACCATCTACGAGCAGTACTTC; v_gene: TRBV5-1; abundance: NA; j_gene: TRBJ2-7; len: 14; d_gene: NA
CDR3aa: CASSAGPGQMTVEQFF; CDR3nt: TGTGCCAGCAGCGCCGGTCCGGGACAGATGACTGTGGAGCAGTTCTTC; v_gene: TRBV9; abundance: once; j_gene: TRBJ2-1; len: 16; d_gene: TRBD1
CDR3aa: CASSLGGASGYTF; CDR3nt: TGTGCCAGCAGCCTAGGGGGCGCCTCTGGCTACACCTTC; v_gene: TRBV7-2; abundance: NA; j_gene: TRBJ1-2; len: 13; d_gene: TRBD1
CDR3aa: CASSHTYEQFF; CDR3nt: TGTGCCAGCAGTCACACGTATGAGCAGTTCTTC; v_gene: TRBV2; abundance: few; j_gene: TRBJ2-1; len: 11; d_gene: NA
CDR3aa: CASSLGLDRVYEQFF; CDR3nt: TGTGCCAGCAGCTTAGGGCTAGATCGGGTCTATGAGCAGTTCTTC; v_gene: TRBV11-2; abundance: NA; j_gene: TRBJ2-1; len: 15; d_gene: NA
CDR3aa: CASSPGAVDYGYTF; CDR3nt: TGTGCCAGCTCACCGGGTGCTGTTGACTATGGCTACACCTTC; v_gene: TRBV18; abundance: NA; j_gene: TRBJ1-2; len: 14; d_gene: NA
CDR3aa: CASSFQGTAFTAQYF; CDR3nt: TGTGCCAGCAGCTTCCAGGGGACAGCCTTTACGGCCCAGTACTTC; v_gene: TRBV11-2; abundance: few; j_gene: TRBJ2-5; len: 15; d_gene: TRBD1
CDR3aa: CASSSRSQGYGYTF; CDR3nt: TGTGCCAGCAGCTCACGCTCCCAGGGATATGGCTACACCTTC; v_gene: TRBV9; abundance: few; j_gene: TRBJ1-2; len: 14; d_gene: NA
CDR3aa: CASSPRTGGHEQFF; CDR3nt: TGTGCCAGCAGCCCCCGGACAGGGGGCCATGAGCAGTTCTTC; v_gene: TRBV9; abundance: few; j_gene: TRBJ2-1; len: 14; d_gene: TRBD1
CDR3aa: CASRRDGYEQYF; CDR3nt: TGTGCCAGCAGGAGGGACGGGTACGAGCAGTACTTC; v_gene: TRBV28; abundance: few; j_gene: TRBJ2-7; len: 12; d_gene: NA
CDR3aa: CASAPGGGTDTQYF; CDR3nt: TGTGCCAGCGCTCCGGGGGGCGGCACAGATACGCAGTATTTT; v_gene: TRBV9; abundance: few; j_gene: TRBJ2-3; len: 14; d_gene: NA
CDR3aa: CASSFDRNTEAFF; CDR3nt: TGTGCCAGCAGTTTCGACAGAAACACTGAAGCTTTCTTT; v_gene: TRBV27; abundance: few; j_gene: TRBJ1-1; len: 13; d_gene: NA
CDR3aa: CASSLDGGREKLFF; CDR3nt: TGTGCCAGCAGCTTAGACGGGGGAAGGGAAAAACTGTTTTTT; v_gene: TRBV7-9; abundance: NA; j_gene: TRBJ1-4; len: 14; d_gene: NA
CDR3aa: CASSPLDGAKNIQYF; CDR3nt: TGTGCCAGCAGCCCCCTGGACGGAGCCAAAAACATTCAGTACTTC; v_gene: TRBV14; abundance: many; j_gene: TRBJ2-4; len: 15; d_gene: NA
CDR3aa: CASSLPMNTEAFF; CDR3nt: TGTGCCAGCAGCTTACCAATGAACACTGAAGCTTTCTTT; v_gene: TRBV11-1; abundance: few; j_gene: TRBJ1-1; len: 13; d_gene: NA
CDR3aa: CASSPRQGAYEQYF; CDR3nt: TGTGCCAGTAGTCCGAGACAGGGGGCCTACGAGCAGTACTTC; v_gene: TRBV19; abundance: NA; j_gene: TRBJ2-7; len: 14; d_gene: TRBD1
CDR3aa: CASSPPGQSTYEQYF; CDR3nt: TGTGCCAGCAGTCCTCCGGGACAGAGTACCTACGAGCAGTACTTC; v_gene: TRBV28; abundance: few; j_gene: TRBJ2-7; len: 15; d_gene: TRBD1
CDR3aa: CASAGQPRDYGYTF; CDR3nt: TGTGCCAGCGCCGGGCAGCCTAGGGACTATGGCTACACCTTC; v_gene: TRBV13; abundance: NA; j_gene: TRBJ1-2; len: 14; d_gene: NA
CDR3aa: CSVGTGPYTEAFF; CDR3nt: TGCAGCGTGGGGACAGGCCCTTACACTGAAGCTTTCTTT; v_gene: TRBV29-1; abundance: NA; j_gene: TRBJ1-1; len: 13; d_gene: TRBD1
CDR3aa: CASSAQFAGLGYTF; CDR3nt: TGTGCCAGCAGCGCACAATTTGCGGGGCTTGGCTACACCTTC; v_gene: TRBV7-8; abundance: few; j_gene: TRBJ1-2; len: 14; d_gene: NA
CDR3aa: CAITGTENEKLFF; CDR3nt: TGTGCCATCACCGGGACAGAGAATGAAAAACTGTTTTTT; v_gene: TRBV10-3; abundance: few; j_gene: TRBJ1-4; len: 13; d_gene: TRBD1
CDR3aa: CASSFGGRPQHF; CDR3nt: TGTGCCAGCAGCTTCGGGGGGCGGCCCCAGCATTTT; v_gene: TRBV7-9; abundance: few; j_gene: TRBJ1-5; len: 12; d_gene: NA
CDR3aa: CASTPLAGNEKLFF; CDR3nt: TGTGCCAGCACCCCTCTGGCAGGGAATGAAAAACTGTTTTTT; v_gene: TRBV25-1; abundance: few; j_gene: TRBJ1-4; len: 14; d_gene: NA
CDR3aa: CSARDDPGYTF; CDR3nt: TGCAGTGCTAGAGACGACCCTGGCTACACCTTC; v_gene: TRBV20-1; abundance: NA; j_gene: TRBJ1-2; len: 11; d_gene: NA
CDR3aa: CASSPGAGSYEQYF; CDR3nt: TGTGCCAGCTCACCGGGGGCAGGTTCCTACGAGCAGTACTTC; v_gene: TRBV18; abundance: NA; j_gene: TRBJ2-7; len: 14; d_gene: NA
CDR3aa: CASTKGQGRGEQFF; CDR3nt: TGTGCCAGCACCAAGGGACAGGGAAGAGGTGAGCAGTTCTTC; v_gene: TRBV6-5; abundance: few; j_gene: TRBJ2-1; len: 14; d_gene: TRBD1
CDR3aa: CASSVMGFGNSPLHF; CDR3nt: TGTGCCAGCAGTGTCATGGGTTTTGGTAATTCACCCCTCCACTTT; v_gene: TRBV2; abundance: NA; j_gene: TRBJ1-6; len: 15; d_gene: NA
CDR3aa: CSVPPGTSSYNEQFF; CDR3nt: TGCAGCGTTCCCCCCGGGACGAGCTCCTACAATGAGCAGTTCTTC; v_gene: TRBV29-1; abundance: few; j_gene: TRBJ2-1; len: 15; d_gene: NA
CDR3aa: CASSRNGQFNQPQHF; CDR3nt: TGTGCCAGCTCACGGAACGGACAGTTCAATCAGCCCCAGCATTTT; v_gene: TRBV18; abundance: NA; j_gene: TRBJ1-5; len: 15; d_gene: NA
CDR3aa: CASSYSIEDTQYF; CDR3nt: TGTGCCAGCAGTTACTCGATAGAGGATACGCAGTATTTT; v_gene: TRBV6-5; abundance: NA; j_gene: TRBJ2-3; len: 13; d_gene: NA
CDR3aa: CSVVGGTDTQYF; CDR3nt: TGCAGCGTTGTGGGGGGAACAGATACGCAGTATTTT; v_gene: TRBV29-1; abundance: NA; j_gene: TRBJ2-3; len: 12; d_gene: NA
CDR3aa: CASSQAEDTQYF; CDR3nt: TGCGCCAGCAGCCAAGCTGAAGATACGCAGTATTTT; v_gene: TRBV4-1; abundance: few; j_gene: TRBJ2-3; len: 12; d_gene: NA
CDR3aa: CASSTGRTNTEAFF; CDR3nt: TGTGCCAGCAGCACCGGACGTACGAACACTGAAGCTTTCTTT; v_gene: TRBV11-2; abundance: NA; j_gene: TRBJ1-1; len: 14; d_gene: NA
CDR3aa: CASSRDWYTF; CDR3nt: TGTGCCAGCAGCAGGGATTGGTACACCTTC; v_gene: TRBV6-1; abundance: NA; j_gene: TRBJ1-2; len: 10; d_gene: NA
CDR3aa: CASSSLDGNEQFF; CDR3nt: TGTGCCAGCAGCTCCCTAGACGGCAATGAGCAGTTCTTC; v_gene: TRBV7-9; abundance: NA; j_gene: TRBJ2-1; len: 13; d_gene: NA
CDR3aa: CAISESEGAEETQYF; CDR3nt: TGTGCCATCAGTGAGTCGGAGGGGGCCGAAGAGACCCAGTACTTC; v_gene: TRBV10-3; abundance: few; j_gene: TRBJ2-5; len: 15; d_gene: NA
CDR3aa: CAFTATGGSTDTQYF; CDR3nt: TGTGCCTTCACGGCGACGGGGGGAAGCACAGATACGCAGTATTTT; v_gene: TRBV4-2; abundance: NA; j_gene: TRBJ2-3; len: 15; d_gene: TRBD2
CDR3aa: CAWSDLGEAGYTF; CDR3nt: TGTGCCTGGAGTGATTTAGGGGAGGCTGGCTACACCTTC; v_gene: TRBV30; abundance: few; j_gene: TRBJ1-2; len: 13; d_gene: NA
CDR3aa: CASSYGTGPYEQYF; CDR3nt: TGTGCCAGCAGTTACGGGACAGGGCCCTACGAGCAGTACTTC; v_gene: TRBV6-5; abundance: NA; j_gene: TRBJ2-7; len: 14; d_gene: TRBD1
CDR3aa: CASTSGVAGTDTQYF; CDR3nt: TGTGCCAGCACTAGCGGGGTCGCGGGGACAGATACGCAGTATTTT; v_gene: TRBV6-5; abundance: NA; j_gene: TRBJ2-3; len: 15; d_gene: TRBD2
CDR3aa: CSVRTGIYEQYF; CDR3nt: TGCAGCGTGAGGACAGGGATCTACGAGCAGTACTTC; v_gene: TRBV29-1; abundance: NA; j_gene: TRBJ2-7; len: 12; d_gene: TRBD1
CDR3aa: CASSLSRAFSDEQFF; CDR3nt: TGTGCCAGCAGCTTGTCCAGGGCATTTTCCGATGAGCAGTTCTTC; v_gene: TRBV5-4; abundance: few; j_gene: TRBJ2-1; len: 15; d_gene: NA